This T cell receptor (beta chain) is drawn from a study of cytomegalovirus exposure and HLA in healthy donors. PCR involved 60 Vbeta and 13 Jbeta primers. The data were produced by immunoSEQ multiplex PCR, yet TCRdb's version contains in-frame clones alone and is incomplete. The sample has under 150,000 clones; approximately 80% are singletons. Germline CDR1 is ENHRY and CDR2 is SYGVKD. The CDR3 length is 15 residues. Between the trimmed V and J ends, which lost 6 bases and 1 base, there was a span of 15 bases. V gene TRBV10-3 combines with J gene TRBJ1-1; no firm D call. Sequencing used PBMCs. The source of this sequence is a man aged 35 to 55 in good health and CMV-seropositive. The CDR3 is CAIRRDTSPNTEAFF. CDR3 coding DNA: TGTGCCATCAGAAGAGACACCTCCCCGAACACTGAAGCTTTCTTT.